The source of this T cell receptor (beta chain) is a study of T-cell memory formation after mild COVID-19. The CDR3 is 11 amino acids. Germline CDR1 reads LGHDT; CDR2 reads YNNKEL (reference sequence). A note on this clonotype: The junction shows a germline mismatch at one end, possibly a read error.

In TCRdb, the 5' RACE reads were re-called with MiXCR into one record per CDR3 protein. The sample shows 120,000 to 150,000 distinct CDR3 sequences, about 5.7% of them seen only once. The sample comprised PBMCs or a T cell subset sorted from them (not recorded which). This rearrangement joins TRBV3-1 to TRBJ1-1; possibly TRBD1 for D (5 bases). This receptor was obtained from an adult woman who had mild COVID-19 (a few samples of this study predate the infection). Cell type and time point are not known. In nucleotides, the CDR3 is TGTGCCAGCAGGCAAGGGGTGGTGGCTTTCTTT. It yields the protein CASRQGVVAFF.